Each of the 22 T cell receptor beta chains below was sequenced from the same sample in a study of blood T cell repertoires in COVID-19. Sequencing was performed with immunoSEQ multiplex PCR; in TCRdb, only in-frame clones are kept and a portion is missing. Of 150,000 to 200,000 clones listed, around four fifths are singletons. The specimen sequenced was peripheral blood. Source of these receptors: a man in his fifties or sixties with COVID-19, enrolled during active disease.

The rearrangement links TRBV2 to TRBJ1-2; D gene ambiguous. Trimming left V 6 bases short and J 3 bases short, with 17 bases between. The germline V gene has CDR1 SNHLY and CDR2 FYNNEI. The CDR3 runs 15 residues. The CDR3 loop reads CASSYREGRDYGYTF. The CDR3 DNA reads TGTGCCAGCAGCTATAGGGAGGGCCGGGACTATGGCTACACCTTC.

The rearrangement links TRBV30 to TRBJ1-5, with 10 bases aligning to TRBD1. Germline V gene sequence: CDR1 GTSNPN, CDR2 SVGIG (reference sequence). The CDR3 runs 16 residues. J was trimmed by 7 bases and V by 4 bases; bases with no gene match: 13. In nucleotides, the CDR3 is TGTGCCTGGACCGTAACGGGACAGGGGAGTCGGCAGCCCCAGCATTTT. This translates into CAWTVTGQGSRQPQHF.

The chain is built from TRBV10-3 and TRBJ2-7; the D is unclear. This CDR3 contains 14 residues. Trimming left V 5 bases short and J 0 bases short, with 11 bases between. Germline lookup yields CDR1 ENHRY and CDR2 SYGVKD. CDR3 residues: CAISQDSSSYEQYF. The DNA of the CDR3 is TGTGCCATCAGTCAGGATTCAAGCTCCTACGAGCAGTACTTC.

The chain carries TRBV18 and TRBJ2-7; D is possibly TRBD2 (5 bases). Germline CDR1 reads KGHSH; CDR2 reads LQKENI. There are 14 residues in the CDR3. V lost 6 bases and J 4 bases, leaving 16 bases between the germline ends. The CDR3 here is CASSPGPPGYEQYF. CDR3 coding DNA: TGTGCCAGCTCTCCCGGGCCCCCGGGGTACGAGCAGTACTTC.

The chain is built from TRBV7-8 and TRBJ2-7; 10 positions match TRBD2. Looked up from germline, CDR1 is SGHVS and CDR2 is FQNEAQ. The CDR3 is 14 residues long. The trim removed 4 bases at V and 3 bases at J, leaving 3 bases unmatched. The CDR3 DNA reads TGTGCCAGCAGCTGGACTAGCGGCAACTACGAGCAGTACTTC. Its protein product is CASSWTSGNYEQYF.

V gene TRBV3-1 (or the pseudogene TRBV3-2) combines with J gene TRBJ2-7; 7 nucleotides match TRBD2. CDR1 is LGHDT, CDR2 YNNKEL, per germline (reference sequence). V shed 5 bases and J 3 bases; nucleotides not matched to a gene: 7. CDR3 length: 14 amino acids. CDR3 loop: CASSLEGTNYEQYF. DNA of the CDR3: TGTGCCAGCAGCTTGGAGGGGACTAACTACGAGCAGTACTTC.

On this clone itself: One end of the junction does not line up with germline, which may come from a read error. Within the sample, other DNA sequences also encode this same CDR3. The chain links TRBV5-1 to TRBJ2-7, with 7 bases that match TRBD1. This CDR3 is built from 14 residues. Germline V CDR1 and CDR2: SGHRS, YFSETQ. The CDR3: CASSLGQTADEQYF. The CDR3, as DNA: TGTGCCAGCAGCTTGGGACAGACGGCCGACGAGCAGTACTTC.

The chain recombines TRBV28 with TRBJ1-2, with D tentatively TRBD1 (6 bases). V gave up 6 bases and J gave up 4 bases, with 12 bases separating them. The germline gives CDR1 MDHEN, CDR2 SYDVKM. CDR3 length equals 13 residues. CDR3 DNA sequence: TGTGCCAGCAGCTCTAGGGGGATCTATGGCTACACCTTC. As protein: CASSSRGIYGYTF.

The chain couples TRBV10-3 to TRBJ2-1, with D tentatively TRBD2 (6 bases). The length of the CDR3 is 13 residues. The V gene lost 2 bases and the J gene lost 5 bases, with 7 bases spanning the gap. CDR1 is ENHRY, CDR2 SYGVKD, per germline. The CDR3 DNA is TGTGCCATCAGTGAGAGGAGGGACAATGAGCAGTTCTTC. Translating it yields CAISERRDNEQFF.

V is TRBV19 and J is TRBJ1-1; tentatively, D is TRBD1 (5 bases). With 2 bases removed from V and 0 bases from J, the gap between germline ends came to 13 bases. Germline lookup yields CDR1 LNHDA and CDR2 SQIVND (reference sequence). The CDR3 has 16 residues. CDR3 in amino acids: CASSIYPGQLNTEAFF. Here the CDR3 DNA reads TGTGCCAGTAGTATATACCCCGGACAACTGAACACTGAAGCTTTCTTT.

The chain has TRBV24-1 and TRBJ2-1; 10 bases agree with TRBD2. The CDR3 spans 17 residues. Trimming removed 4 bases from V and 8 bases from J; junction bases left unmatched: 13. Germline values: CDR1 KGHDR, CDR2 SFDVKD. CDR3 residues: CATSDPKAGGPGDEQFF. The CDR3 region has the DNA TGTGCCACCAGTGACCCTAAAGCGGGAGGGCCGGGTGATGAGCAGTTCTTC.

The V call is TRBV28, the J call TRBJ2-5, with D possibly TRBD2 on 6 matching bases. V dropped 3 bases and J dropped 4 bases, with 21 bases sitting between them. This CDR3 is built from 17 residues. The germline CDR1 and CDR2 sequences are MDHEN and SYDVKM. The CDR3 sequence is CASSLKGGTTWGETQYF. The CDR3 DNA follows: TGTGCCAGCAGTTTGAAGGGAGGAACAACGTGGGGAGAGACCCAGTACTTC.

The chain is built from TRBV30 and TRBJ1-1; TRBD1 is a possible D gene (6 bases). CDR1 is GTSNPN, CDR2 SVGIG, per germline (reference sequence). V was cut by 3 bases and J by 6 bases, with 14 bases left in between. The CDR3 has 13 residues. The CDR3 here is CAWRPQGRAEAFF. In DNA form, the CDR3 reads TGTGCCTGGAGGCCCCAGGGGAGGGCTGAAGCTTTCTTT.

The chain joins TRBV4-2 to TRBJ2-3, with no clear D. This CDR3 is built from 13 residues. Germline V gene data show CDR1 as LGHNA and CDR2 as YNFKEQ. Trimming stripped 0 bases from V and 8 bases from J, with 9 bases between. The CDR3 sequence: CASSQDTGVTQYF. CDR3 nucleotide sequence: TGTGCCAGCAGCCAAGATACTGGAGTTACGCAGTATTTT.

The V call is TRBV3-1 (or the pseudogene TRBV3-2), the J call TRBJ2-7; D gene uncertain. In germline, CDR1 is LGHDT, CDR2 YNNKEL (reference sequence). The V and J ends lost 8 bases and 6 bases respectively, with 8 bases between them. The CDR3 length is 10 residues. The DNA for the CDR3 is TGTGCCAGCCCTTCGGTCGAGCAGTACTTC. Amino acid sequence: CASPSVEQYF.

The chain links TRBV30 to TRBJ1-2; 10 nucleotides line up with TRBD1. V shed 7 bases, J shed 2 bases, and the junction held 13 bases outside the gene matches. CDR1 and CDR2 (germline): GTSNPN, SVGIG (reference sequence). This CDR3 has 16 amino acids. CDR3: CAYTHYQGQGNYGYTF. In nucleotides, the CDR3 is TGTGCCTATACGCACTACCAGGGACAGGGGAACTATGGCTACACCTTC.

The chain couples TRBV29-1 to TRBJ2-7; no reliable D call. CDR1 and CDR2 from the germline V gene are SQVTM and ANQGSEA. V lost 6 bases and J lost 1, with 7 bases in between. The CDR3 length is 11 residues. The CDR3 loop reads CSVDGSYEQYF. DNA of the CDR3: TGCAGCGTAGACGGGTCCTACGAGCAGTACTTC.

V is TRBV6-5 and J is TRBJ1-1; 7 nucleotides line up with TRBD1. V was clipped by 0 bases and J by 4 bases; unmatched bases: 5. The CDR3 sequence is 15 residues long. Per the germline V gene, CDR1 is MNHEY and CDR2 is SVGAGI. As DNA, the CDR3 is TGTGCCAGCAGTTACTCCCTGACAGGGACCACTGAAGCTTTCTTT. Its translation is CASSYSLTGTTEAFF.

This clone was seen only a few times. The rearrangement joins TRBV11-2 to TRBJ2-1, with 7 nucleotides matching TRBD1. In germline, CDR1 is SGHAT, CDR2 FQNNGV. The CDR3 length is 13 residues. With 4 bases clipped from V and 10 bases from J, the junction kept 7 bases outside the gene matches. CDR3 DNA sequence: TGTGCCAGCAGCTGGGGCAGGGGGTACGAGCAGTTCTTC. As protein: CASSWGRGYEQFF. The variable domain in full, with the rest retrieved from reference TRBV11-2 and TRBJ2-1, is EAGVAQSPRYKIIEKRQSVAFWCNPISGHATLYWYQQILGQGPKLLIQFQNNGVVDDSQLPKDRFSAERLKGVDSTLKIQPAKLEDSAVYLCASSWGRGYEQFFGPGTRLTVL.

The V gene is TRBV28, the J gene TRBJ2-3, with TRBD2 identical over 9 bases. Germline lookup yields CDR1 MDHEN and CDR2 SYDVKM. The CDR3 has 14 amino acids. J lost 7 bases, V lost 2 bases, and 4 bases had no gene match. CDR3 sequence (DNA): TGTGCCAGCAGTTTAGTAGCGGGAGACCATACGCAGTATTTT. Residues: CASSLVAGDHTQYF.

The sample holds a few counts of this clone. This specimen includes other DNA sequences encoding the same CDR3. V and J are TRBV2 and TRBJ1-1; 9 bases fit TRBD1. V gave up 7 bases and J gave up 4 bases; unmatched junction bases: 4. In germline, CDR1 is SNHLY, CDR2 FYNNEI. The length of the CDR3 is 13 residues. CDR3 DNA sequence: TGTGCCAGCAACCCGACAGGGGGCACTGAAGCTTTCTTT. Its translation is CASNPTGGTEAFF.

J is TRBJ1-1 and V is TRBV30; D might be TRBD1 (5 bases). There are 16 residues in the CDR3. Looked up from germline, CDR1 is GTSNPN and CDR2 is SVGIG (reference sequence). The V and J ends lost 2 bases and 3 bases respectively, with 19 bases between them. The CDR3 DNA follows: TGTGCCTGGAGTTGGGTCTCCGACAGTAGGTACACTGAAGCTTTCTTT. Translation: CAWSWVSDSRYTEAFF. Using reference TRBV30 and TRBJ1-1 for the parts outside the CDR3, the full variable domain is SQTIHQWPATLVQPVGSPLSLECTVEGTSNPNLYWYRQAAGRGLQLLFYSVGIGQISSEVPQNLSASRPQDRQFILSSKKLLLSDSGFYLCAWSWVSDSRYTEAFFGQGTRLTVV.